This TCR beta chain was sequenced in a study of cytomegalovirus exposure and HLA in healthy donors (dated by TCRdb to about 2017). A note on the overall study: An earlier analysis of more than 550 of the donors reported 250 to 300 Gb of sequence data and 95 million to 120 million unique TCR beta sequences obtained from roughly 180 million T cells. An early release covering about 600 HLA-typed donors comprised 250 to 350 gigabases of sequencing data and 85 million to 100 million unique TCR sequences. Of the roughly 400 genotyped donors, 65% to 90% were placed in the genetic ancestry cluster associated with self-reported Caucasian donors. The study was designed to test whether signatures of past pathogen exposure could be identified by cataloging public T cell receptors. Using immunosequencing, the study profiled T cell repertoires from fewer than 700 subjects and related those repertoires to cytomegalovirus serostatus. In addition to the first cohort of 666 subjects, a separate validation cohort of approximately 130 different subjects was used. High-throughput TCR immunosequencing, statistical association of individual TCRs with disease status, and machine learning were combined to predict cytomegalovirus infection status. A later analysis re-examined previously published TCR beta repertoires from more than 550 donors and added high-resolution HLA genotyping to investigate patterns of TCR occurrence. Rather than using new phenotypic data, the later analysis identified candidate immune exposures from TCR beta sequences and from how often those sequences occurred across donors. To decide whether each TCR beta V gene segment behaved as functional or pseudogenic, an earlier analysis of over 500 of the donors relied on high-throughput TCR beta sequencing. Donor age, sex, ethnicity and CMV serostatus were compiled together with the repertoire data. Genome-wide SNP genotypes for about 65% of the roughly 670 donors were used in a later genetic analysis, which treated that subset as a discovery cohort. Every repertoire in the discovery cohort had been generated on one and the same sequencing platform. HLA typing covered class I and class II loci at four-digit resolution. Typing coverage differed by locus: A, B, C, DRB1 and DQB1 were typed in roughly 620-630 donors, DQA1 in around 500, DPA1 in 600 to 610, and DPB1 in 450 to 490. Because of strong linkage in the cohort, roughly 5 DR-DQ haplotypes were treated as single units for association and clustering. Among around 400 genotyped donors of the cohort, an average of around 250,000 unique TCR beta nucleotide sequences was sequenced per donor, of which about 20% were non-productive.

Receptor libraries were prepared by the immunoSEQ multiplex PCR assay. For the multiplex PCR, a mixture combining 60 forward primers for TCR Vbeta segments and 13 reverse primers for TCR Jbeta segments was used. Amplification of the CDR3 region of rearranged TCR beta genes was performed with a multiplex PCR assay on genomic DNA. The amplified TCR beta libraries were sequenced on the Illumina HiSeq System as 87-base-pair reads. As for the original processing: In a later analysis, some 80 million unique TCR beta chains were counted across the roughly 610 repertoires, and around 10 million of these chains were shared by at least two donors. Raw reads were error-corrected and collapsed into unique sequences with a nearest-neighbor algorithm that merged closely related sequences to remove PCR and sequencing errors. Alignment of CDR3 sequences to IMGT reference sequences was used to assign V, D and J gene segments. Each retained sequence needed at least a six-nucleotide match to both a V gene segment and a J gene segment. A rearrangement was called productive if the CDR3 had no stop codons and remained in frame with V and J, and every other rearrangement was called non-productive. Following IMGT convention, CDR3 was defined as the stretch from the second conserved V-encoded cysteine up to the conserved J-encoded phenylalanine. The earlier analysis of 587 of the donors excluded sequences that lacked an unambiguous match to a single V gene segment. An earlier analysis of some 500 of the donors classified V segments as functional when productive rearrangements were above 56.7% and as segregating when the standard deviation between donors was above 5%. A statistical classification framework was developed to diagnose cytomegalovirus status using the catalog of TCR beta chain sequences. A later analysis assigned V and J genes by comparing TCR nucleotide sequences with IMGT/GENE-DB human TR gene sequences. In a later analysis, CDR3 sequences and most-parsimonious VDJ recombination scenarios were assigned using the TCRdist pipeline. In a later analysis, each TCR beta chain was defined by its CDR3 amino acid sequence together with its V-gene family, and reads without a unique V-gene family were excluded. To address suspected cross-contamination and a sequencing artifact, a later analysis removed around 600 highly shared, low-generation-probability nucleotide sequences. For each public chain, a later analysis derived a clonal expansion index from normalized ranks of inferred template counts within each repertoire. In a later analysis, generation probabilities were computed with a VDJ recombination model fitted to out-of-frame rearrangements, and the resulting probabilities were checked against IGoR. In a later analysis, hypergeometric tests were used to score TCR-TCR, TCR-HLA and TCR-CMV co-occurrence, with a repertoire-size bias correction applied to TCR pairs. A later analysis estimated false discovery rates by permuting HLA or CMV assignments 20 times. In a later analysis, co-occurring TCRs were grouped using DBSCAN, with TCRdist sequence similarity added in when clustering inside HLA-allele-positive subsets. For co-occurrence clustering, repertoires with fewer than 30,000 or more than 120,000 public chains were excluded, along with a handful of repertoires with anomalous nucleotide sharing. TCRdb carries this immuneACCESS record with in-frame sequences only. Its versions omit some clonotypes, under half of them owing to an unresolved V gene in the studies checked, with the rest unexplained. That table furnishes V, J and clone size, whereas the DNA furnished D and trimming. Counted in this sample were around 190,000 clones; around 77% of them appeared once. Jointly, the top ten make up roughly 3% of the sample.

The cohort consisted of 600 or so healthy bone marrow donors. Cohort members were all nominally healthy when sampled, although unrecorded immune exposures were likely present. The donor tested CMV seronegative and was one of the 352 seronegative cohort members. A peripheral blood sample was provided by each donor, and peripheral blood mononuclear cells were used for TCR beta sequencing. Genomic DNA was extracted from the blood cell samples with the Qiagen DNeasy Blood Extraction Kit. A remark on this clone: Its specific antigen is unknown. No quality values exist for individual bases; no much larger clone is one base distant.

Here is what the overall study found, with its caveats: Most TCR sequences were seen in very few donors, while some public TCRs were found in many individuals. The authors suggested that the approach could potentially be extended to other disease states and immunological phenotypes. The classifier was reported to diagnose cytomegalovirus status with high specificity and sensitivity in both the original cohort and the validation cohort. A later genetic analysis reported fewer N-insertions in productive TCRs among donors in an Asian-associated ancestry cluster than the roughly 700-donor mean. Assigning TCR associations to individual alleles was difficult when HLA alleles, especially DR and DQ, strongly co-occurred. In a later analysis, HLA-associated TCR beta chains were found to be more clonally expanded and to have lower generation probabilities than equally common non-associated chains. Because HLA typing was missing for some donors at each locus, association tests included only the typed subset. The cohort was sequenced for TCR beta chains only, and without alpha or paired-chain data the features that could be detected were limited. Correlated functional status among segregating V segments might be attributable to linkage disequilibrium, but an unknown experimental factor could not be ruled out. In a later analysis, several top co-occurrence clusters were reported to appear linked to parvovirus B19, influenza, CMV and Epstein-Barr virus. A later analysis found that most CMV-associated TCR beta chains appeared HLA-restricted, with HLA associations seemingly driven largely by CMV exposure. A later analysis associated 15,000 to 20,000 TCR beta sequences with specific HLA alleles at a false discovery rate of 0.05. Because counts were too low, 15 to 20 rarely observed V segments, including chromosome 9 orphons, were excluded from the earlier analysis of some 540 of the donors. A further reported finding was that TCR beta sequences accurately predicted the HLA-A and HLA-B alleles for most subjects in the first cohort. An association between a missense DCLRE1C variant and V-gene and J-gene trimming of TCR beta chains was found in a later genetic analysis and replicated in an independent cohort. An earlier analysis of 587 of the donors showed that most TCR beta V segments appeared in productive rearrangements either about 90% or about 30% of the time, which broadly matched IMGT annotations. The study gave a list of under 200 TCR beta chains associated with cytomegalovirus. The only immune exposure information available for the cohort was CMV serostatus. Three of the identified cytomegalovirus-associated TCR beta chains were confirmed in vitro to be specific for cytomegalovirus antigens. The sequencing pipeline was judged likely to have produced a cluster of highly shared sequence variants as a technical artifact. Roughly uniform sequencing depth across donors was assumed in presence/absence analyses, although this assumption may not hold. In a later analysis, the rate of TCR association differed among HLA loci, with DRB1 alleles having the most associated TCRs and HLA-C alleles having the fewest.

This receptor was taken from a woman in her twenties or thirties in good health and CMV-seronegative. The sequencing input was PBMCs.

The CDR3 region: CASSPTGTDNEKLFF. The sequence in DNA is TGTGCCAGCAGCCCCACCGGGACAGACAATGAAAAACTGTTTTTT. Recombination linked TRBV9 to TRBJ1-4; 7 bases in between match TRBD1. Trimming removed 4 bases from V and 5 bases from J; the gene matches leave 8 bases unexplained. Including the terminal cysteine and phenylalanine, the CDR3 comprises 15 residues. The CDR3 DNA has 45 bases and is translated from base 1. The germline V gene gives CDR1 as SGDLS and CDR2 as YYNGEE.